The 2 T cell receptor beta chains listed next were all sequenced from one sample in a study of blood T cell repertoires in COVID-19. Clones were sequenced by immunoSEQ multiplex PCR, and TCRdb holds only the in-frame ones, with some missing. The profile covers about 80,000 clones, with around four fifths appearing a single time and under 20% taken by the ten largest. Sequenced: peripheral blood. These receptors were collected from an older man with active or convalescent COVID-19.

This clone has a single count. Other nucleotide sequences in the sample specify the same CDR3. The chain recombines TRBV29-1 with TRBJ2-2; D remains unclear. CDR3 size: 13 residues. The V and J ends lost 3 bases and 0 bases respectively, with 5 bases between them. Germline CDR1 SQVTM, CDR2 ANQGSEA. CDR3 residues: CSVDGANTGELFF. In DNA form, the CDR3 reads TGCAGCGTTGACGGAGCGAACACCGGGGAGCTGTTTTTT.

The chain links TRBV30 to TRBJ2-5, with no clear D. Germline V lookup: CDR1 GTSNPN, CDR2 SVGIG (reference sequence). The CDR3 is 15 residues long. V lost 0 bases to trimming and J lost 1 base, with 12 bases between them. CDR3 sequence: CAWSVLESSQETQYF. DNA for the CDR3: TGTGCCTGGAGTGTACTGGAGTCCAGCCAAGAGACCCAGTACTTC.